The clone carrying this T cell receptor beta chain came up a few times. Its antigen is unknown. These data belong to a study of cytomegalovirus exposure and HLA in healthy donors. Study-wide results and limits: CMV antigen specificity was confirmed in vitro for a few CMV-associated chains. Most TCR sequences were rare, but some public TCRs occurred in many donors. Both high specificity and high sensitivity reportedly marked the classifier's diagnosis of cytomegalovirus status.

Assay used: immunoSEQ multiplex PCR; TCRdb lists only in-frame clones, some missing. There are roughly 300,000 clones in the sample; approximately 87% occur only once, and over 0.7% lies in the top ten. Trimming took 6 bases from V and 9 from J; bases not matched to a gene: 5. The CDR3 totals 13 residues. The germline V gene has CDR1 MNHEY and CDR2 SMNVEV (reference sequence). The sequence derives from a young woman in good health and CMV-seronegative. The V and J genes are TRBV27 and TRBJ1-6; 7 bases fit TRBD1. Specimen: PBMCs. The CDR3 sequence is CASSRQGSSPLHF. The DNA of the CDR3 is TGTGCCAGCAGCCGACAGGGTAGTTCACCCCTCCACTTT.